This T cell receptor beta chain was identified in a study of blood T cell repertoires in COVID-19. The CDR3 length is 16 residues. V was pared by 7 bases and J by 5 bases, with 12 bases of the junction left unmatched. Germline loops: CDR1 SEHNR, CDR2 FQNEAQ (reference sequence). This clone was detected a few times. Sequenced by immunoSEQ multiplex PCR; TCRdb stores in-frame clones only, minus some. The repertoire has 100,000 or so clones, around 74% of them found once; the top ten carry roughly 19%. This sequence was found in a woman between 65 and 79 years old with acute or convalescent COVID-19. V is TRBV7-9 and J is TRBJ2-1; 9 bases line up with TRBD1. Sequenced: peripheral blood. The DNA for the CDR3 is TGTGCCAGCAATCTGCTACTGGGACAGGGTAACAATGAGCAGTTCTTC. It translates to CASNLLLGQGNNEQFF.